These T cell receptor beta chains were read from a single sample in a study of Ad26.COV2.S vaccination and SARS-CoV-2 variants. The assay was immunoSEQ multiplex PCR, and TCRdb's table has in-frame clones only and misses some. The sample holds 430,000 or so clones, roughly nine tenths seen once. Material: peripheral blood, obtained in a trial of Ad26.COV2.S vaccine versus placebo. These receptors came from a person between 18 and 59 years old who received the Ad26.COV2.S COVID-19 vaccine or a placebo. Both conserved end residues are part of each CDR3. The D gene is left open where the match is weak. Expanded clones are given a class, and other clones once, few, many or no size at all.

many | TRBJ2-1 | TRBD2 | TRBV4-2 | TGTGCCAGCAGCCGCGTGCTAGCGGCCAACAATGAGCAGTTCTTC | CASSRVLAANNEQFF
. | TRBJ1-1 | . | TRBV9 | TGTGCCAGCAGCGCGGGTCTGAACACTGAAGCTTTCTTT | CASSAGLNTEAFF
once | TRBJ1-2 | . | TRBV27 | TGTGCCAGCAGTTTAAGGGCCTCGTATGGCTACACCTTC | CASSLRASYGYTF
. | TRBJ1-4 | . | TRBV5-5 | TGTGCCAGCAGCTTTGTCGGAGAAAAACTGTTTTTT | CASSFVGEKLFF
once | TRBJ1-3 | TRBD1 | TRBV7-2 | TGTGCCAGCAGCCTTCGACAGGGATCTGGAAACACCATATATTTT | CASSLRQGSGNTIYF
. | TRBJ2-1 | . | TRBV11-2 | TGTGCCAGCAGCTCATGGCCGGGTGGCAGGGGCTCCTACAATGAGCAGTTCTTC | CASSSWPGGRGSYNEQFF
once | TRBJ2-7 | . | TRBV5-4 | TGTGCCAGTTTCGCGGGGGCCTCCTACGAGCAGTACTTC | CASFAGASYEQYF
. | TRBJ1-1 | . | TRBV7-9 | TGTGCCAGCAGCTTAGTTAGGGTCGGAACTGAAGCTTTCTTT | CASSLVRVGTEAFF
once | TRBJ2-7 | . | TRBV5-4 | TGTGCCAGCAGCTTTGGGTTAGCCCTGGAGCAGTACTTC | CASSFGLALEQYF
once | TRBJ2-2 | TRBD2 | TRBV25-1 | TGTGCCAGCAGTGAATATAGGGAGGGCACCGGGGAGCTGTTTTTT | CASSEYREGTGELFF
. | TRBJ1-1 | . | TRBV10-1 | TGCGCCAGCAGTGAAGGGGACACCCCGGTTATGAACACTGAAGCTTTCTTT | CASSEGDTPVMNTEAFF
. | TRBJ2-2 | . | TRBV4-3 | TGCGCCAGCAGCCAAGCGGTCATGACCGGGGAGCTGTTTTTT | CASSQAVMTGELFF
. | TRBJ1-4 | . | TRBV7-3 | TGTGCCAGCAGCCCTAACCCCGGGACATTGGAGAAACTGTTTTTT | CASSPNPGTLEKLFF
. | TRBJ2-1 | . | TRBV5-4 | TGTGCCAGCAGTGTGCTCGGGACAATGTTTTATGAGCAGTTCTTC | CASSVLGTMFYEQFF
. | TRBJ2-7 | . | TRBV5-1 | TGCGCCAGCAGCCCGCGAACAGGTTACGAGCAGTACTTC | CASSPRTGYEQYF
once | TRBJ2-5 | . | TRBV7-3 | TGTGCCAGCAGCTCAGGGGCGGGGGAGACCCAGTACTTC | CASSSGAGETQYF
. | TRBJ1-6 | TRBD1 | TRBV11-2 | TGTGCCAGCAGCCCCCAAACCAGGGGGCTGGGTAATTCACCCCTCCACTTT | CASSPQTRGLGNSPLHF
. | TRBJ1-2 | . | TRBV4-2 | TGTGCCAGCAGCCCACAGGGTGGCGATGGCTACACCTTC | CASSPQGGDGYTF
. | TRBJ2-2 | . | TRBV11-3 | TGTGCCAGCAGCTTAGGCAGACCACGATGGGAGCTGTTTTTT | CASSLGRPRWELFF
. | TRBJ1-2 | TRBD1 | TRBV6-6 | TGTGCCAGCAGTTTCCCGGGACAGGGGGATAATGGCTACACCTTC | CASSFPGQGDNGYTF
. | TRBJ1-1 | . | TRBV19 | TGTGCCAGTAGTCTCCCTCTTGGGTTCTTCTTT | CASSLPLGFFF
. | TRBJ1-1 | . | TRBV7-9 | TGTGCCAGCAGCTTAGAAGGAGGACCGGCTCCTTTCTTT | CASSLEGGPAPFF
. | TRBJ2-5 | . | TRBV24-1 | TGTGCCACCAGTGATTTCAGGCAGGCCGGGGAGACCCAGTACTTC | CATSDFRQAGETQYF
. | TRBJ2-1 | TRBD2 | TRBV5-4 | TGTGCCAGCAGCTTGGGGCCCTTTCGCGGGAGGGCCCTCGATGAGCAGTTCTTC | CASSLGPFRGRALDEQFF